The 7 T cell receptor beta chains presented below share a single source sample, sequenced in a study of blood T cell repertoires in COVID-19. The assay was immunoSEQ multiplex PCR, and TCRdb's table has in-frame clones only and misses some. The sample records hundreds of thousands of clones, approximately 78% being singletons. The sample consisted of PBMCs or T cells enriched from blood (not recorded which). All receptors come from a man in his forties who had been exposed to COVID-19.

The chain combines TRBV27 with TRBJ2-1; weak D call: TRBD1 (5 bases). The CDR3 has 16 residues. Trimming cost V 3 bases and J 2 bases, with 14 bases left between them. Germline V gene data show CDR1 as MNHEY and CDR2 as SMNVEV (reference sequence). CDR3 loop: CASSFRLDRAYNEQFF. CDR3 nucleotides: TGTGCCAGCAGTTTTCGCCTCGACAGAGCCTACAATGAGCAGTTCTTC.

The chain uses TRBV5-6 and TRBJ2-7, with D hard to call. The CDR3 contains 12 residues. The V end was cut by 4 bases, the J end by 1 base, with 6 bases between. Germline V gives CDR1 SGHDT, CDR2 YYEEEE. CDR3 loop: CASSPGSYEQYF. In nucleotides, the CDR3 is TGTGCCAGCAGCCCAGGATCCTACGAGCAGTACTTC.

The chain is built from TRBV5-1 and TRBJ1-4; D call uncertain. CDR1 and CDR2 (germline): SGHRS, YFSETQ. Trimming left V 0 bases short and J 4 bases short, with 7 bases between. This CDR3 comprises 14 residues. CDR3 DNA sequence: TGCGCCAGCAGCTTGGTACCCGGTAATGAAAAACTGTTTTTT. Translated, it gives CASSLVPGNEKLFF.

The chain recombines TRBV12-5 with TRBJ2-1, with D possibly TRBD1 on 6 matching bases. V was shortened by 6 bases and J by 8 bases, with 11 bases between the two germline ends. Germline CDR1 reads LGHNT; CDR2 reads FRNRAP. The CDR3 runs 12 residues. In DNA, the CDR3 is TGTGCTAGTGGCCGTTACAGGGATGAGCAGTTCTTC. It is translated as CASGRYRDEQFF.

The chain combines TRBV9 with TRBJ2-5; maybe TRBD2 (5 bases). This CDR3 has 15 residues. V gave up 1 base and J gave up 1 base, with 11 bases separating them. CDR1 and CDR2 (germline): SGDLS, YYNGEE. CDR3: CASSVLPGSQETQYF. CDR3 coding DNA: TGTGCCAGCAGCGTACTACCGGGGTCCCAAGAGACCCAGTACTTC.

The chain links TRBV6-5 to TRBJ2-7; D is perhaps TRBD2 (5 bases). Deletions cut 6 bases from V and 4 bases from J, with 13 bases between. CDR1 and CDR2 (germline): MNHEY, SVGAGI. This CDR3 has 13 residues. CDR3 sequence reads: CASSRAGGYEQYF. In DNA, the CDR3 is TGTGCCAGCAGCCGCGCGGGTGGATACGAGCAGTACTTC.

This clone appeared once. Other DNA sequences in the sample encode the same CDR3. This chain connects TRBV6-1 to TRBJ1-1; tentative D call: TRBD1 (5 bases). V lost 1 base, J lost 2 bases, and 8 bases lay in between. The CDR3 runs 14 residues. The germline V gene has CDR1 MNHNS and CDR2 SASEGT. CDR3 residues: CASSEGGGNTEAFF. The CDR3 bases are TGTGCCAGCAGTGAAGGGGGGGGAAACACTGAAGCTTTCTTT.